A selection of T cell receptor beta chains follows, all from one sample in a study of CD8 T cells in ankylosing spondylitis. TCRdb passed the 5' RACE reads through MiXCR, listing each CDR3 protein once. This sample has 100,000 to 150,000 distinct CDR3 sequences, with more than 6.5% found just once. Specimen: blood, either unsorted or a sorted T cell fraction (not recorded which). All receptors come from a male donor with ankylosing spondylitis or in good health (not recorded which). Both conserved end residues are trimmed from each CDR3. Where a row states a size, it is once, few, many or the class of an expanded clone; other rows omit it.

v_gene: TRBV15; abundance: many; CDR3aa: ATSTDLGHSGNTIY
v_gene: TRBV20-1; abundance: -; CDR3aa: SARRPTHYEQY
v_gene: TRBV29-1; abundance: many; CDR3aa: SSGQGLETQY
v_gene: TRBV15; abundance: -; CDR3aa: ATSRDRAGGTDTQY
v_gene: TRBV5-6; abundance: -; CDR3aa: ASSLVSADTQY
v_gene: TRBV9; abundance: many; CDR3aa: ASSVGMGGAGELF
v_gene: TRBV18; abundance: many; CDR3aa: ASSPPGGGSSIQY
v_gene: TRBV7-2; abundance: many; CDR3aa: ASSLVPAGVDTQY
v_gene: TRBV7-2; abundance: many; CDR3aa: ASSSSSAYEQY
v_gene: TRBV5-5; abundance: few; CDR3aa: ASSLAGPLGYGYT
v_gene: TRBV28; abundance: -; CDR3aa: ASSKTVHARYSYT
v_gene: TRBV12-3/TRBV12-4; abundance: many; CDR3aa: ASRGQVDSNQPQH
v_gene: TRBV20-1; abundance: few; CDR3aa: SATPAQGARETQY
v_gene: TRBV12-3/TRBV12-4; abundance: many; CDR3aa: ASTLGVGETGELF
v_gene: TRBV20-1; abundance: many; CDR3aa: SARTRDSSYEQY
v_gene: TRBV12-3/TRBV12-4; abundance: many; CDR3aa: ASSFRKGSEKLF
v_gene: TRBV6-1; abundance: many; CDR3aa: ASSLTLAAVVSYNEQF
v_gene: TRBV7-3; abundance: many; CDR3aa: ASSSLAADTQY
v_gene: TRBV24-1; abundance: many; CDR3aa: ATNGQGAIGELF
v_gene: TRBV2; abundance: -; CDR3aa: ASSEEGSSYNEQF
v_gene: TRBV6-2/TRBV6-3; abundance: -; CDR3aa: ATRPGQTHQPQH
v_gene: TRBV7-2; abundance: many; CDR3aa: ASSPSGTGSEKLF